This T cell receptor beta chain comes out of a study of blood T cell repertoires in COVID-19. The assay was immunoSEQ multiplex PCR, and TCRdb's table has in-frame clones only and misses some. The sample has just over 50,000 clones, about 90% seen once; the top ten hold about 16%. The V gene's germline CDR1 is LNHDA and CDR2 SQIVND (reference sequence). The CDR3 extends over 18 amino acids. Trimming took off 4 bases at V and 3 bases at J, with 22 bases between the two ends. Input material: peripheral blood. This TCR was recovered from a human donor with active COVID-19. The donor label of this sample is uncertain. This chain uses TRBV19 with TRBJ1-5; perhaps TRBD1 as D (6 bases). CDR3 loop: CASSNPLGRGSSNQPQHF. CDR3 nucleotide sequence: TGTGCCAGTAGTAACCCCCTTGGCAGGGGATCTTCCAATCAGCCCCAGCATTTT.